Below are 21 T cell receptor beta chains sequenced from a single sample in a study of shared clonotypes between healthy human individuals (dated by TCRdb to between 2020 and 2021). Libraries were prepared through the immunoSEQ multiplex PCR assay. TCRdb provides this immuneACCESS table in a form limited to in-frame rearrangements. Some clones are lacking; in checked studies, under half of them reflect an unresolved V gene, and why the rest are absent is not known. The sample includes about 2.2 million clones, with approximately 92% observed a single time. 1.5% to 2% of the sample goes to the ten largest clones. CD8 naive samples consisted of CD45RO-negative cells that were positively selected for CCR7, yielding a CD45RA+CCR7+ population without TemRA cells. Sample: naive CD8+ T cells from PBMCs. Interpreted using the paper, the cell subset or site label stands for: CD45RA+CCR7+. Receptor source: a man between 18 and 35 years old in good health. Some clones in this sample may be carry-over from other donors' samples.

This rearrangement joins TRBV5-6 to TRBJ2-1, with TRBD2 matching over 9 bases. Germline CDR1 and CDR2: SGHDT and YYEEEE. V lost 4 bases to trimming and J lost 7 bases; unmatched junction nucleotides: 9. This CDR3 region has 15 residues. The DNA for the CDR3 is TGTGCCAGCAGCCCCATTAGCGGGAGATATAATGAGCAGTTCTTC. This translates into CASSPISGRYNEQFF.

The rearrangement links TRBV7-9 to TRBJ2-7; D gene uncertain. Between the trimmed V and J ends, which lost 1 base and 3 bases, there was a span of 16 bases. The germline V gene encodes CDR1 SEHNR and CDR2 FQNEAQ (reference sequence). CDR3 size: 16 residues. The CDR3 region has the DNA TGTGCCAGCAGCTTAGATGTTTCTTACTTGATCTACGAGCAGTACTTC. Its translation: CASSLDVSYLIYEQYF.

The chain has TRBV9 and TRBJ1-1; D unclear. V was trimmed by 3 bases and J by 4 bases, leaving 16 bases between them. The CDR3 contains 15 residues. Germline CDR1 and CDR2: SGDLS and YYNGEE. CDR3 coding DNA: TGTGCCAGCAGCGCCACATGGTCGGGCGGCACTGAAGCTTTCTTT. Its translation: CASSATWSGGTEAFF.

The J gene is TRBJ2-2, the V gene TRBV7-9; TRBD1 or TRBD2 may be the D gene (6 bases each). This CDR3 has 13 amino acids. Trimming took off 10 bases at V and 9 bases at J, with 18 bases between the two ends. CDR1 is SEHNR and CDR2 is FQNEAQ in the germline V gene (reference sequence). CDR3 region: CATPTGGDRELFF. Here the CDR3 DNA reads TGTGCCACCCCGACAGGAGGGGACCGGGAGCTGTTTTTT. Filled out from reference TRBV7-9 and TRBJ2-2, the complete variable domain reads DTGVSQNPRHKITKRGQNVTFRCDPISEHNRLYWYRQTLGQGPEFLTYFQNEAQLEKSRLLSDRFSAERPKGSFSTLEIQRTEQGDSAMYLCATPTGGDRELFFGEGSRLTVL.

The chain combines TRBV7-9 with TRBJ2-1; TRBD2 matches 14 bases. Losses at the gene ends were 5 bases for V and 2 bases for J; bases not matched to a gene: 11. This CDR3 region has 19 residues. Germline assignment: CDR1 SEHNR and CDR2 FQNEAQ (reference sequence). The CDR3 DNA follows: TGTGCCAGCAGCCCCCGACTAGCGGGAGGGCCAGGAACCTACAATGAGCAGTTCTTC. The encoded protein is CASSPRLAGGPGTYNEQFF. Variable domain in full (rest from reference TRBV7-9 and TRBJ2-1): DTGVSQNPRHKITKRGQNVTFRCDPISEHNRLYWYRQTLGQGPEFLTYFQNEAQLEKSRLLSDRFSAERPKGSFSTLEIQRTEQGDSAMYLCASSPRLAGGPGTYNEQFFGPGTRLTVL.

The V and J genes are TRBV27 and TRBJ2-3; 8 nucleotides line up with TRBD2. The V and J ends lost 2 bases and 5 bases, in that order; junction bases with no gene match: 9. Germline-derived CDR1 and CDR2 are MNHEY and SMNVEV (reference sequence). The CDR3 is 16 residues long. This CDR3 is CASSLASGLAVDTQYF. CDR3 in DNA: TGTGCCAGCAGTTTAGCTTCCGGACTAGCAGTAGATACGCAGTATTTT.

The CDR3 sequence is CASSEARGDPHSNQPQHF. The CDR3 coding sequence is TGTGCCAGCAGTGAAGCGCGGGGGGACCCCCATAGCAATCAGCCCCAGCATTTT. This rearrangement joins TRBV6-1 to TRBJ1-5; maybe TRBD1 (5 bases). CDR1 is MNHNS, CDR2 SASEGT, per germline. V was shortened by 0 bases and J by 0 bases, with 15 bases between the two germline ends. The CDR3 is 18 amino acids.

About this clone: One end of the junction is discordant with germline, which a read error may explain. V gene TRBV7-2 combines with J gene TRBJ1-2, with 7 bases identical to TRBD1. Per the germline V gene, CDR1 is SGHTA and CDR2 is FQGNSA. The CDR3 runs 13 residues. The CDR3 reads CASSLGQGEVPFF. The CDR3 coding sequence is TGTGCCAGCAGCTTAGGCCAGGGGGAAGTGCCTTTCTTC. Full variable domain (missing parts from reference TRBV7-2 and TRBJ1-2): GAGVSQSPSNKVTEKGKDVELRCDPISGHTALYWYRQSLGQGLEFLIYFQGNSAPDKSGLPSDRFSAERTGGSVSTLTIQRTQQEDSAVYLCASSLGQGEVPFFGSGTRLTVV.

The genes are TRBV6-5 and TRBJ2-5; D not certain. The last part of the DNA fits TRBJ2-7 better; the J call may be wrong. The CDR3 loop spans 14 amino acids. Germline CDR1 MNHEY, CDR2 SVGAGI. CDR3 sequence: CASSPSKFHYEQYF. CDR3 sequence (DNA): TGTGCCAGCAGTCCGAGTAAGTTCCACTACGAGCAGTACTTC.

The CDR3 is CASSFGTSGPYEQYF. In nucleotides, the CDR3 is TGTGCCAGCAGCTTCGGGACTAGCGGACCGTACGAGCAGTACTTC. The V call is TRBV7-9, the J call TRBJ2-7; 11 bases match TRBD2. With V trimmed by 3 bases and J by 4 bases, 5 bases remained unmatched. The CDR3 length is 15 residues. Germline assignment: CDR1 SEHNR and CDR2 FQNEAQ (reference sequence). Using reference TRBV7-9 and TRBJ2-7 for the parts outside the CDR3, the full variable domain is DTGVSQNPRHKITKRGQNVTFRCDPISEHNRLYWYRQTLGQGPEFLTYFQNEAQLEKSRLLSDRFSAERPKGSFSTLEIQRTEQGDSAMYLCASSFGTSGPYEQYFGPGTRLTVT.

This rearrangement joins TRBV6-1 to TRBJ2-1; perhaps TRBD1 as D (6 bases). Trimming took off 6 bases at V and 2 bases at J, with 14 bases between the two ends. Per germline, CDR1 MNHNS and CDR2 SASEGT. CDR3 size: 15 residues. The CDR3 nucleotides are TGTGCCAGCAGCCCAGGGGTAACCCCCTACAATGAGCAGTTCTTC. Amino acids: CASSPGVTPYNEQFF.

This rearrangement joins TRBV19 to TRBJ1-1; D may be TRBD1 (5 bases). CDR1 and CDR2 (germline): LNHDA, SQIVND (reference sequence). Trimming left V 4 bases short and J 11 bases short, with 20 bases between. This CDR3 contains 14 residues. As DNA, the CDR3 is TGTGCCAGTAGTACCCCCGGGACTCCATCCCCCGCTTTCTTT. The encoded protein is CASSTPGTPSPAFF.

The chain is built from TRBV9 and TRBJ1-2; weak D call: TRBD1 (6 bases). Germline lookup yields CDR1 SGDLS and CDR2 YYNGEE. V was pared by 0 bases and J by 2 bases, with 8 bases between. This CDR3 contains 14 residues. Here the CDR3 reads CASSVDQGNYGYTF. CDR3 nucleotide sequence: TGTGCCAGCAGCGTAGACCAGGGGAACTATGGCTACACCTTC. The complete variable domain, with remaining parts taken from reference TRBV9 and TRBJ1-2, reads DSGVTQTPKHLITATGQRVTLRCSPRSGDLSVYWYQQSLDQGLQFLIQYYNGEERAKGNILERFSAQQFPDLHSELNLSSLELGDSALYFCASSVDQGNYGYTFGSGTRLTVV.

The chain links TRBV5-1 to TRBJ2-4, with D perhaps TRBD2 (5 bases). The length of the CDR3 is 14 residues. Germline V lookup: CDR1 SGHRS, CDR2 YFSETQ. Trimming left V 4 bases short and J 5 bases short, with 13 bases between. The CDR3 sequence is CASSPSDGENIQYF. The DNA for the CDR3 is TGCGCCAGCAGCCCGTCGGACGGGGAAAACATTCAGTACTTC.

The V call is TRBV5-8, the J call TRBJ1-2; 7 bases map to TRBD1. Germline values: CDR1 SGHTS, CDR2 YDEGEE. Trimming cost V 3 bases and J 8 bases; bases outside gene matches: 7. This CDR3 contains 13 residues. The CDR3 here is CASSSRQGLGYTF. The CDR3 nucleotides read TGTGCCAGCAGCTCCCGACAGGGATTAGGCTACACCTTC. Full variable domain (remainder filled in from reference TRBV5-8 and TRBJ1-2): EAGVTQSPTHLIKTRGQQATLRCSPISGHTSVYWYQQALGLGLQFLLWYDEGEERNRGNFPPRFSGRQFPNYSSELNVNALELEDSALYLCASSSRQGLGYTFGSGTRLTVV.

This chain links TRBV11-1 with TRBJ1-2; no clear D gene. CDR3 size: 13 residues. Between the trimmed V and J ends, which lost 2 bases and 1 base, there was a span of 5 bases. Germline values: CDR1 SGHAT, CDR2 FQDESV (reference sequence). The chain's CDR3 is CASSLRSNYGYTF. For the CDR3, the DNA is TGTGCCAGCAGCTTAAGGAGTAACTATGGCTACACCTTC.

V and J are TRBV14 and TRBJ1-1; 8 nucleotides match TRBD1. The germline gives CDR1 SGHDN, CDR2 FVKESK. CDR3 size: 16 residues. J gave up 3 bases and V 1 base, and 7 bases lay outside the gene matches. CDR3 amino acids: CASSQAAGQGYTEAFF. CDR3 nucleotides: TGTGCCAGCAGCCAAGCTGCTGGACAGGGTTACACTGAAGCTTTCTTT.

The chain is built from TRBV7-9 and TRBJ2-1; TRBD2 agrees at 7 bases. The germline CDR1 and CDR2 sequences are SEHNR and FQNEAQ (reference sequence). J gave up 8 bases and V 5 bases, and 6 bases lay outside the gene matches. This CDR3 region has 13 residues. The CDR3 DNA sequence: TGTGCCAGCAGCGGGGGGAGGGAGCATGAGCAGTTCTTC. Its protein is CASSGGREHEQFF.

The chain is built from TRBV30 and TRBJ2-7; D not certain. The ends were cut back, 0 bases at V and 2 bases at J, with 8 bases in the middle. The CDR3 consists of 13 residues. The V gene's germline CDR1 is GTSNPN and CDR2 SVGIG (reference sequence). Here the CDR3 DNA reads TGTGCCTGGAGTGTTTCCGGACCCTACGAGCAGTACTTC. It specifies CAWSVSGPYEQYF.

In this sample, this clone turned up once. CDR3 sequence (DNA): TGTGCCAGCAGTTTTGGGCGGACAGGGGGCTTCAATCAGCCCCAGCATTTT. Translated: CASSFGRTGGFNQPQHF. The chain combines TRBV28 with TRBJ1-5; 11 nucleotides match TRBD1. The CDR3 is made up of 17 amino acids. J gave up 3 bases and V 3 bases, and 7 bases lay outside the gene matches. The germline V gene encodes CDR1 MDHEN and CDR2 SYDVKM. Together with reference TRBV28 and TRBJ1-5, the CDR3 gives the full variable domain: DVKVTQSSRYLVKRTGEKVFLECVQDMDHENMFWYRQDPGLGLRLIYFSYDVKMKEKGDIPEGYSVSREKKERFSLILESASTNQTSMYLCASSFGRTGGFNQPQHFGDGTRLSIL.

This clone was found once. The gene calls are TRBV7-9 and TRBJ2-7, with TRBD1 as a possible D gene (5 bases). The V gene lost 2 bases and the J gene lost 10 bases, with 12 bases spanning the gap. Germline values: CDR1 SEHNR, CDR2 FQNEAQ (reference sequence). The CDR3 has 12 residues. The CDR3 DNA is TGTGCCAGCAGCTTAAATCTGGGGCCCCAGTACTTC. It yields the protein CASSLNLGPQYF. Full variable domain (missing parts from reference TRBV7-9 and TRBJ2-7): DTGVSQNPRHKITKRGQNVTFRCDPISEHNRLYWYRQTLGQGPEFLTYFQNEAQLEKSRLLSDRFSAERPKGSFSTLEIQRTEQGDSAMYLCASSLNLGPQYFGPGTRLTVT.